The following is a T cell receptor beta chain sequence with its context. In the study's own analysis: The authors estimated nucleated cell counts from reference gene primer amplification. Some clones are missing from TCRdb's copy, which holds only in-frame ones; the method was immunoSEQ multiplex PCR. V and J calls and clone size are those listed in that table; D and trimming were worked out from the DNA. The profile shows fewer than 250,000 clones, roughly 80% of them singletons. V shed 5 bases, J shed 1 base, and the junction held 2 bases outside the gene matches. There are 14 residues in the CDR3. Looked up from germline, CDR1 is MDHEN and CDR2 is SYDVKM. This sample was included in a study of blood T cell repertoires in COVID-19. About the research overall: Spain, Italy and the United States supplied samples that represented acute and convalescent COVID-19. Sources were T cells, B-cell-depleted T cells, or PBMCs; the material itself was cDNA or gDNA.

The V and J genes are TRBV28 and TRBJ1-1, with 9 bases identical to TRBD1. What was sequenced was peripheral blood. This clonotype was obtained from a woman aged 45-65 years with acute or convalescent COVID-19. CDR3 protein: CASSPGQGNTEAFF. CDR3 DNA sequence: TGTGCCAGCAGTCCGGGACAGGGGAACACTGAAGCTTTCTTT.